Below, 20 T cell receptor beta chains from the same sample are listed, as sequenced in a study of a mutant IDH1 vaccine in newly diagnosed glioma. Their target antigens are unknown. Documented time point: week 47, end of study. Each dose of the vaccine consisted of 300 ug of mutant IDH1 20-mer peptide, with topical imiquimod. Here immunoSEQ multiplex PCR was the method, and the copy in TCRdb shows in-frame clones only, minus some. The sample consists of more than 50,000 clones, less than 65% of them appearing once. This sample comprised peripheral blood mononuclear cells (PBMCs), obtained from a glioma patient whose treatment included an IDH1 peptide vaccine. All receptors come from a middle-aged man with glioma. Some clones in this sample may be carry-over from other donors' samples.

Notes on this clone: This CDR3 is missing its conserved last phenylalanine or tryptophan, likely due to a read error. The chain links TRBV5-8 to TRBJ2-4, with D possibly being TRBD1 or TRBD2 (5 bases each). CDR3 length equals 17 residues. Trimming removed 4 bases at V and 0 bases at J, with 17 bases between. The germline V gene has CDR1 SGHTS and CDR2 YDEGEE. Written as DNA, the CDR3 is TGTGCCAGCAGCCCGGGACGTCAGATACTAGCCAAAAACATTCAGTACCTC. Translated: CASSPGRQILAKNIQYL.

This rearrangement joins TRBV4-2 to TRBJ1-4, with TRBD1 as a possible D gene (6 bases). In germline, CDR1 is LGHNA, CDR2 YNFKEQ. The V gene lost 0 bases and the J gene lost 8 bases, with 16 bases spanning the gap. The length of the CDR3 is 16 residues. CDR3 nucleotides: TGTGCCAGCAGCCAAGAGTCCAGGGGCGAACGGGAAAAACTGTTTTTT. It encodes CASSQESRGEREKLFF.

Only a few counts were recorded for this clone. The CDR3 coding sequence is TGCGCCAGCAGCTTGGGGCTAGCGGGGGGGACTTTGACCCAGTACTTC. Translating gives CASSLGLAGGTLTQYF. V usage is TRBV5-1 and J usage is TRBJ2-5; 12 positions agree with TRBD2. This CDR3 region has 16 residues. The germline gives CDR1 SGHRS, CDR2 YFSETQ. V shed 0 bases, J shed 7 bases, and the junction held 7 bases outside the gene matches.

This CDR3 is CASSRDSSSYNEQFF. In DNA, the CDR3 is TGTGCCAGCAGCCGGGACTCTAGCTCCTACAATGAGCAGTTCTTC. The V gene is TRBV6-5, the J gene TRBJ2-1; tentatively, D is TRBD2 (6 bases). CDR1 and CDR2 from the germline V gene are MNHEY and SVGAGI. The CDR3 extends over 15 amino acids. V lost 6 bases and J 0 bases, leaving 12 bases between the germline ends.

This chain connects TRBV29-1 to TRBJ1-1, with unresolved D. V was cut by 3 bases and J by 9 bases, with 11 bases left in between. CDR1 and CDR2 from the germline V gene are SQVTM and ANQGSEA. The length of the CDR3 is 11 residues. The CDR3 reads CSVEFSRQAFF. The CDR3 nucleotides read TGCAGCGTTGAGTTCAGTCGACAAGCTTTCTTT.

This clone showed up just a few times. J is TRBJ2-7 and V is TRBV2; no definite D call. Germline-derived CDR1 and CDR2 are SNHLY and FYNNEI. This CDR3 is 13 amino acids long. Trimming took 7 bases from V and 0 from J, leaving 10 bases between them. The chain's CDR3 is CASTSRHSYEQYF. CDR3 DNA sequence: TGTGCCAGCACCTCACGTCACTCCTACGAGCAGTACTTC.

CDR3 sequence: CASSRAALPETQYF. The CDR3, as DNA: TGTGCCAGCAGCCGAGCGGCCCTGCCGGAGACCCAGTACTTC. The J gene is TRBJ2-5, the V gene TRBV28; D may be TRBD2 (5 bases). Deletions cut 6 bases from V and 5 bases from J, with 16 bases between. CDR1 and CDR2 (germline): MDHEN, SYDVKM. The CDR3 is made up of 14 amino acids. Drawing the rest from reference TRBV28 and TRBJ2-5, the complete variable domain is DVKVTQSSRYLVKRTGEKVFLECVQDMDHENMFWYRQDPGLGLRLIYFSYDVKMKEKGDIPEGYSVSREKKERFSLILESASTNQTSMYLCASSRAALPETQYFGPGTRLLVL.

The chain joins TRBV7-2 to TRBJ2-5; D is perhaps TRBD2 (5 bases). The V end was cut by 5 bases, the J end by 1 base, with 11 bases between. Germline lookup yields CDR1 SGHTA and CDR2 FQGNSA. This CDR3 spans 14 amino acids. In DNA form, the CDR3 reads TGTGCCAGCAGCCTTGCGGGTACCCAAGAGACCCAGTACTTC. The encoded protein is CASSLAGTQETQYF.

The rearrangement uses TRBV27 and TRBJ1-4; no clear D. The germline V gene encodes CDR1 MNHEY and CDR2 SMNVEV (reference sequence). The CDR3 spans 13 residues. Trimming cost V 0 bases and J 8 bases, with 7 bases left between them. The CDR3 DNA sequence: TGTGCCAGCAGTTTATCTCGAGGGGAAAAACTGTTTTTT. It encodes CASSLSRGEKLFF.

V is TRBV21-1 and J is TRBJ2-7; the table calls TRBD2, which could not be checked here. TRBV21-1 has pseudogene status. The CDR3 has 15 residues. In DNA form, the CDR3 reads TGTGCCAGCAGCAAAGGGCCCCGCGGGGCCTACGAGCAGTACTTC. Translation: CASSKGPRGAYEQYF.

The chain couples TRBV30 to TRBJ1-1; tentatively, D is TRBD1 (6 bases). The V end lost 5 bases, the J end lost 1 base, and 11 bases lay between the germline ends. There are 13 residues in the CDR3. Germline assignment: CDR1 GTSNPN and CDR2 SVGIG (reference sequence). CDR3 sequence reads: CAWGQRRNTEAFF. As DNA, the CDR3 is TGTGCCTGGGGACAGCGGAGGAACACTGAAGCTTTCTTT.

This clone was observed a few times. This chain joins TRBV30 and TRBJ2-3; 8 nucleotides align to TRBD2. V was clipped by 3 bases and J by 5 bases; unmatched bases: 4. This CDR3 has 13 residues. Germline lookup yields CDR1 GTSNPN and CDR2 SVGIG (reference sequence). The CDR3 loop is CAWRNGGVDTQYF. CDR3 sequence (DNA): TGTGCCTGGAGGAACGGGGGGGTAGATACGCAGTATTTT. The full variable domain, completed using reference TRBV30 and TRBJ2-3, is SQTIHQWPATLVQPVGSPLSLECTVEGTSNPNLYWYRQAAGRGLQLLFYSVGIGQISSEVPQNLSASRPQDRQFILSSKKLLLSDSGFYLCAWRNGGVDTQYFGPGTRLTVL.

The J gene is TRBJ1-4, the V gene TRBV7-9; the D gene is possibly TRBD1 (5 bases). V was cut by 7 bases and J by 6 bases, with 12 bases left in between. There are 13 residues in the CDR3. Per germline, CDR1 SEHNR and CDR2 FQNEAQ (reference sequence). CDR3 nucleotide sequence: TGTGCCAGCAACCCCCAGGGCGATGAAAAACTGTTTTTT. Its protein product is CASNPQGDEKLFF. The whole variable domain, remainder taken from reference TRBV7-9 and TRBJ1-4, is DTGVSQNPRHKITKRGQNVTFRCDPISEHNRLYWYRQTLGQGPEFLTYFQNEAQLEKSRLLSDRFSAERPKGSFSTLEIQRTEQGDSAMYLCASNPQGDEKLFFGSGTQLSVL.

The genes are TRBV5-4 and TRBJ2-1; D gene ambiguous. The V gene's germline CDR1 is SGHNT and CDR2 YYREEE (reference sequence). The CDR3 spans 14 residues. Deletions cut 2 bases from V and 7 bases from J, with 13 bases between. Here the CDR3 reads CASSLGLARNEQFF. The DNA for the CDR3 is TGTGCCAGCAGCTTAGGATTAGCTCGGAATGAGCAGTTCTTC.

The V gene is TRBV5-1, the J gene TRBJ1-1; perhaps TRBD1 as D (5 bases). V lost 1 base and J 4 bases, leaving 11 bases between the germline ends. The germline gives CDR1 SGHRS, CDR2 YFSETQ. This CDR3 has 14 residues. CDR3 protein: CASSLSGDGTEAFF. In DNA form, the CDR3 reads TGCGCCAGCAGCTTGTCGGGGGATGGCACTGAAGCTTTCTTT. Using reference TRBV5-1 and TRBJ1-1 for the parts outside the CDR3, the full variable domain is KAGVTQTPRYLIKTRGQQVTLSCSPISGHRSVSWYQQTPGQGLQFLFEYFSETQRNKGNFPGRFSGRQFSNSRSEMNVSTLELGDSALYLCASSLSGDGTEAFFGQGTRLTVV.

The chain has TRBV14 and TRBJ1-2; 7 bases match TRBD1. Germline lookup yields CDR1 SGHDN and CDR2 FVKESK. The CDR3 covers 14 residues. Trimming removed 2 bases from V and 10 bases from J; junction bases left unmatched: 10. In nucleotides, the CDR3 is TGTGCCAGCAGCCAACAACAGGGGAAATTCTCCTACACCTTC. Translated, it gives CASSQQQGKFSYTF.

This CDR3 reads CASSYSQGHGYTF. In DNA, the CDR3 is TGTGCCAGCAGTTACTCTCAGGGTCATGGCTACACCTTC. This rearrangement joins TRBV6-5 to TRBJ1-2; possible D gene TRBD1, 5 bases. The CDR3 sequence is 13 residues long. Germline V gene data show CDR1 as MNHEY and CDR2 as SVGAGI. With 0 bases removed from V and 6 bases from J, the gap between germline ends came to 8 bases.

The chain employs TRBV4-1 and TRBJ1-5, with D possibly matching TRBD1 (6 bases). Per germline, CDR1 MGHRA and CDR2 YSYEKL. The CDR3 has 13 residues. The germline V and J ends were trimmed by 3 bases and 6 bases, with 9 bases remaining between them. CDR3 sequence reads: CASSHQGTQPQHF. The CDR3, as DNA: TGCGCCAGCAGCCACCAGGGGACTCAGCCCCAGCATTTT.

The chain couples TRBV6-1 to TRBJ1-4; D may be TRBD1 (5 bases). The CDR3 length is 13 residues. The germline V and J ends were trimmed by 6 bases and 7 bases, with 12 bases remaining between them. The germline gives CDR1 MNHNS, CDR2 SASEGT. The CDR3 DNA is TGTGCCAGCAGACCAAGTGGGGGTGAAAAACTGTTTTTT. Translating it yields CASRPSGGEKLFF.

This clone has more than one count but fewer than ten. The germline gene is not matched at one end of the junction; a read error may be the cause. The sample contains more than one DNA sequence encoding this CDR3. The chain joins TRBV30 to TRBJ2-6; TRBD1 or TRBD2 may be the D gene (5 bases each). Germline V gene lookup returns CDR1 GTSNPN and CDR2 SVGIG (reference sequence). The CDR3 is 15 residues long. The CDR3 loop reads CAWMAGSSGANVLTF. The DNA for the CDR3 is TGTGCCTGGATGGCTGGGAGCTCTGGGGCTAACGTCCTGACTTTC.